The subject of this entry is one TCR beta chain. Its antigen target is currently unknown. No base quality information exists; no much larger clone differs at one position. This entry belongs to a study of OX40 agonist ivuxolimab in advanced cancers. For the study in its entirety: The costimulatory receptor OX40 (CD134) was targeted by ivuxolimab, a fully human IgG2 agonistic monoclonal antibody. Intravenous ivuxolimab was administered to patients every 2 weeks at six dose levels: 0.01, 0.1, 0.3, 1.5, 3 and 10 mg/kg. Among the approximately 50 dose-escalation patients, roughly 20 had hepatocellular carcinoma, roughly 15 melanoma, 9 renal cell carcinoma and 9 head and neck cancer. In the dose-escalation cohort, around four fifths of patients were male, and the mean age was approximately 64 years, with a range of about 23 to 80. Patients were allowed to have had prior anti-PD-1, anti-PD-L1 or anti-CTLA-4 therapy, and approximately 40% of the dose-escalation patients had previously received checkpoint inhibitors. Partial responses occurred in three dose-escalation patients, of whom one had hepatocellular carcinoma and two had cutaneous melanoma. Peripheral TCRbeta sequencing aimed to test whether ivuxolimab altered TCR sequence diversity and caused clonal T-cell expansion. The paper reports the monotherapy dose-escalation portion (N of about 51 patients) of the phase I ivuxolimab trial. The research as a whole found: Low levels of normalized T-cell clonal expansion were also seen in some patients who did not respond. In the 0.1-3.0 mg/kg groups, partial responders had among the lowest normalized peripheral clonal expansion, particularly in CD8+ T cells. After ivuxolimab, CD8+ T cells had more expanded clones than CD4+ T cells on average. At doses of 0.1 to 3.0 mg/kg, clonal expansion of both CD4+ and CD8+ T cells in blood was seen between baseline and week 6. The antigen specificity of the clonally expanded peripheral T cells was not determined.

Patients with a history of autoimmune disease or receiving systemic immunosuppression were excluded from the trial. In every dose cohort, peripheral blood was drawn for TCR sequencing at baseline, cycle 4 day 1, and cycle 7 day 1. The samples were taken from a phase I, first-in-human, multicenter, open-label dose-escalation trial of ivuxolimab. Adults with locally advanced or metastatic melanoma, renal cell, hepatocellular, or head and neck squamous cell carcinoma were enrolled in the trial. CD4+ and CD8+ T cells were sorted separately from peripheral blood before TCR sequencing. Genomic DNA was extracted from sorted cells for sequencing of the TCRbeta CDR3 region. The immunoSEQ Assay was used to sequence the TCRbeta CDR3 regions. TCRdb's version of the immuneACCESS table is confined to in-frame rearrangements and falls short of the full clone set. An unresolved V gene accounts for under half of the shortfall where checked; the remainder is of unknown origin. The sample contains some 40,000 clones, around 83% of them found a single time. The ten largest clonotypes hold about 15% of the sample.

The receptor was isolated from an adult with an advanced solid tumor such as melanoma, head and neck, liver or kidney cancer. The sequenced sample was CD4+ or CD8+ T cells sorted from blood, obtained in a trial of the OX40 agonist ivuxolimab.

The CDR3 is CASSQELNRATNEKLFF. The DNA sequence is TGCGCCAGCAGCCAAGAATTGAACAGGGCAACTAATGAAAAACTGTTTTTT. The V gene is TRBV4-3 and the J gene is TRBJ1-4; TRBD1 might be the D gene, on 6 matching bases. The junction carries 11 bases between V and J, which are trimmed by 0 bases and 0 bases respectively. The CDR3 holds 17 amino acids from the cysteine to the phenylalanine. Only the CDR3 DNA is retained, 51 bases long and in frame from the first base. Via the germline V gene, CDR1 is LGHNA and CDR2 YSLEER.